What follows are 10 T cell receptor beta chains derived from one specimen sequenced in a study of response to subunit inactivated influenza vaccine. Using its own MiXCR run on the RT-PCR reads, TCRdb lists one record per CDR3 protein. The data contain around 530,000 distinct CDR3 sequences, about 15% of them singletons. Specimen: CD4+ T cells sorted from PBMCs, collected around 25 months after vaccination. Receptor source: a man aged 50-75 years who received an inactivated influenza vaccine.

This chain joins TRBV20-1 and TRBJ2-4; 13 bases are shared with TRBD2. The germline V gene has CDR1 DFQATT and CDR2 SNEGSKA (reference sequence). V was clipped by 4 bases and J by 1 base; unmatched bases: 7. There are 17 residues in the CDR3. The CDR3 nucleotides are TGCAGTGCTACCGGGACTAGCGGGATAAGGGCCAAAAACATTCAGTACTTC. This sequence encodes CSATGTSGIRAKNIQYF.

V gene TRBV20-1 combines with J gene TRBJ1-6; tentatively, D is TRBD1 (5 bases). The CDR3 is 17 amino acids. Germline lookup yields CDR1 DFQATT and CDR2 SNEGSKA (reference sequence). Deletions cut 6 bases from V and 2 bases from J, with 20 bases between. The CDR3, as DNA: TGCAGTGCCCCCGAAGGAGGGACCTTAACCTATAATTCACCCCTCCACTTT. Translated, it gives CSAPEGGTLTYNSPLHF.

This rearrangement joins TRBV5-5 to TRBJ2-5; a possible D gene is TRBD1 (6 bases). The CDR3 totals 15 residues. The germline V and J ends were trimmed by 3 bases and 2 bases, with 14 bases remaining between them. Germline values: CDR1 SGHKS, CDR2 YYEKEE (reference sequence). The CDR3 loop is CASSSGTRRQETQYF. The CDR3 DNA is TGTGCCAGCAGCTCAGGGACACGACGGCAAGAGACCCAGTACTTC.

J is TRBJ1-5 and V is TRBV12-3 or TRBV12-4, with no clear D. Trimming took off 7 bases at V and 1 base at J, with 5 bases between the two ends. This CDR3 has 12 residues. The CDR3 coding sequence is TGTGCCAGCATGTGGAGCAATCAGCCCCAGCATTTT. Amino acids: CASMWSNQPQHF.

Many counts were recorded for this clonotype. This sequence joins TRBV20-1 and TRBJ2-3, with a possible D match to TRBD1 (5 bases). The germline V gene encodes CDR1 DFQATT and CDR2 SNEGSKA (reference sequence). Trimming took 0 bases from V and 1 from J, leaving 11 bases between them. The length of the CDR3 is 15 residues. The chain's CDR3 is CSARDSPRGTDTQYF. In nucleotides, the CDR3 is TGCAGTGCTAGAGATTCCCCCAGGGGCACAGATACGCAGTATTTT.

This chain uses TRBV20-1 with TRBJ2-5, with a weak D call TRBD1 (5 bases). CDR1 is DFQATT and CDR2 is SNEGSKA in the germline V gene (reference sequence). V was pared by 3 bases and J by 3 bases, with 11 bases between. This CDR3 comprises 13 residues. The CDR3 sequence is CSASRAGKETQYF. In DNA form, the CDR3 reads TGCAGTGCTAGTAGGGCAGGGAAAGAGACCCAGTACTTC.

This chain uses TRBV20-1 with TRBJ2-3; maybe TRBD1 (5 bases). Germline-derived CDR1 and CDR2 are DFQATT and SNEGSKA (reference sequence). The length of the CDR3 is 17 residues. V lost 0 bases, J lost 3 bases, and 19 bases lay in between. This chain's CDR3 is CSARDLGPKGITDTQYF. CDR3 bases: TGCAGTGCTAGAGATCTTGGGCCTAAGGGGATTACAGATACGCAGTATTTT.

Sample share makes this clonotype medium-sized. This chain links TRBV7-2 with TRBJ2-4; tentative D call: TRBD1 (6 bases). The CDR3 loop spans 14 amino acids. Germline assignment: CDR1 SGHTA and CDR2 FQGNSA. Deletions cut 8 bases from V and 3 bases from J, with 14 bases between. CDR3 amino acids: CASASGQRKNIQYF. The CDR3 region has the DNA TGTGCCAGCGCCTCGGGACAACGCAAAAACATTCAGTACTTC.

The chain employs TRBV11-2 and TRBJ2-2; no definite D call. From germline, CDR1 is SGHAT and CDR2 FQNNGV. This CDR3 is 15 amino acids long. Deletions cut 0 bases from V and 2 bases from J, with 7 bases between. The DNA for the CDR3 is TGTGCCAGCAGCTTAGATCCCTACAACACCGGGGAGCTGTTTTTT. Translated: CASSLDPYNTGELFF.

V usage is TRBV3-1 and J usage is TRBJ2-7, with D tentatively TRBD2 (5 bases). This CDR3 comprises 16 residues. The germline gives CDR1 LGHDT, CDR2 YNNKEL (reference sequence). The V gene lost 0 bases and the J gene lost 5 bases, with 17 bases spanning the gap. Here the CDR3 reads CASSQEKTNRPDEQYF. The DNA of the CDR3 is TGTGCCAGCAGCCAAGAAAAGACTAACCGCCCGGACGAGCAGTACTTC.